These 2 T cell receptor beta chains originate from one sample sequenced in a study of control samples from healthy donors and cancer patients (dated by TCRdb to the early 2020s). Library preparation used the immunoSEQ multiplex PCR assay. What TCRdb holds here is the immuneACCESS table cut down to in-frame rearrangements. Part of the clones is not present; checked against another copy, under half of the missing clones reflect an unresolved V gene, and the others are unexplained. This sample is represented by about 57,000 clones; less than 95% of them were singletons. The top ten constitute roughly 4% of the sample. Sample: blood. The source is a man aged 25 to 40 in good health.

The rearrangement links TRBV7-7 to TRBJ2-3, with no clear D. V was pared by 5 bases and J by 1 base, with 16 bases between. This CDR3 has 16 amino acids. Germline CDR1 is SSHAT and CDR2 is FNYEAQ (reference sequence). CDR3 loop: CASSADLGGGTDTQYF. CDR3 nucleotides: TGTGCCAGCAGCGCCGATTTAGGCGGAGGCACAGATACGCAGTATTTT.

The gene calls are TRBV30 and TRBJ2-7; D is ambiguous. CDR1 and CDR2 from the germline V gene are GTSNPN and SVGIG (reference sequence). CDR3 size: 14 residues. Trimming removed 1 base at V and 3 bases at J, with 13 bases between. The CDR3 sequence is CAWSESLGFYEQYF. The CDR3 DNA is TGTGCCTGGAGTGAGTCCTTGGGTTTCTACGAGCAGTACTTC.